This T cell receptor beta chain derives from a study of glioma-infiltrating T cells. Study-wide results and caveats: CDR3 overlap between tissue and blood was very small. Above-expected tissue-blood divergence occurred in all gliomas, most in low-grade ones.

TCR alpha and beta CDR3 regions were amplified from RNA using iRepertoire nested multiplex PCR. TCRdb re-analysed the multiplex PCR reads in MiXCR, keeping a single row per CDR3 protein. Of 15,000 to 20,000 distinct CDR3 sequences in the sample, 58% are singletons; the top ten hold roughly 40%. With respect to this clonotype: What it recognizes is unknown.

J lost 6 bases, V lost 0 bases, and 5 bases had no gene match. Germline loops: CDR1 MNHEY, CDR2 SVGEGT. The CDR3 loop spans 15 amino acids. The chain links TRBV6-2 or TRBV6-3 to TRBJ2-5; 9 nucleotides align to TRBD1. The sample taken for sequencing was glioma tissue, nonneoplastic brain tissue, or PBMCs (not recorded which). This clonotype was sampled from a human donor with low-grade glioma or glioblastoma, undergoing nonglioma brain surgery, or in good health (not recorded which). For the CDR3, the DNA is TGTGCCAGCAGTTACTCAACAGGGGGCGTGAAGACCCAGTACTTC. It codes for CASSYSTGGVKTQYF.